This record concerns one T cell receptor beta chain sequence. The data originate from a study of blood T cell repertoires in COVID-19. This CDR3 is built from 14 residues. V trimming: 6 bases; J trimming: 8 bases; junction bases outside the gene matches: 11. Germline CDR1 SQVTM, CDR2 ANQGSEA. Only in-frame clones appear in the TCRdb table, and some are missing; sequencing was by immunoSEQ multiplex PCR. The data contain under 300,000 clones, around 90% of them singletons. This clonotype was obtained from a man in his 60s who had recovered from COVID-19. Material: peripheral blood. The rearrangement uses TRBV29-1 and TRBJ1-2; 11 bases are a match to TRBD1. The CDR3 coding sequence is TGCAGCGTCCTGGGGACAGGGGGTGAAGGAGGCTACACCTTC. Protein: CSVLGTGGEGGYTF.